This TCR beta chain was profiled in a study of cytomegalovirus exposure and HLA in healthy donors. Overall study context: Earlier work reported 117 million unique TCR beta sequences from 150 million to 200 million T cells. Study results and limitations: As confirmed in vitro, three CMV-associated chains were specific for CMV antigens. In a later analysis, TCR beta V- and J-gene trimming showed a link to a missense DCLRE1C variant.

PCR used 60 Vbeta primers and 13 Jbeta primers. Generated by immunoSEQ multiplex PCR, the TCRdb table keeps only in-frame clones and is missing some. The table has roughly 200,000 clones, more than 75% seen once. Of note for this clone: Its specificity is not known.

CDR1 and CDR2 (germline): SGHNT, YYREEE (reference sequence). V lost 1 base to trimming and J lost 4 bases; unmatched junction nucleotides: 4. There are 15 residues in the CDR3. Sequenced sample: PBMCs. The rearrangement joins TRBV5-4 to TRBJ2-3, with 9 bases lining up with TRBD2. The source is a woman aged 25 to 39 in good health and CMV-seropositive. CDR3 loop: CASSLKGLAPDTQYF. As DNA, the CDR3 is TGTGCCAGCAGCTTGAAGGGACTAGCTCCAGATACGCAGTATTTT. The full variable domain, completed using reference TRBV5-4 and TRBJ2-3, is ETGVTQSPTHLIKTRGQQVTLRCSSQSGHNTVSWYQQALGQGPQFIFQYYREEENGRGNFPPRFSGLQFPNYSSELNVNALELDDSALYLCASSLKGLAPDTQYFGPGTRLTVL.